The entry below describes one T cell receptor beta chain. Its antigen is not known. The sample belongs to a study of T cell responses to AZD1222 COVID-19 vaccine. Method: immunoSEQ multiplex PCR; TCRdb's copy keeps in-frame clones and lacks some. This table holds around 190,000 clones, 88% found once. The CDR3 is 19 amino acids. Study-wide findings and caveats: There were mostly white British donors and more females than males, and clonal diversity was possibly underestimated.

This specimen was peripheral blood, taken 28 days after the second AZD1222 dose. The sequence came from an adult who received the AZD1222 COVID-19 vaccine. The J gene is TRBJ2-7, the V gene TRBV21-1; the table's D call of TRBD2 was not tested on the DNA. TRBV21-1 is described as a pseudogene. CDR3 residues: CASSKGGTSGVQRAYEQYF. In DNA form, the CDR3 reads TGTGCCAGCAGCAAAGGCGGGACTAGCGGGGTCCAAAGGGCCTACGAGCAGTACTTC.